Below, 22 T cell receptor beta chains from the same sample are listed, as sequenced in a study of cytomegalovirus exposure and HLA in healthy donors. The PCR contained 60 Vbeta and 13 Jbeta primers. Here immunoSEQ multiplex PCR was the method, and the copy in TCRdb shows in-frame clones only, minus some. The table includes 150,000 to 200,000 clones, approximately 70% detected once. Sequences were obtained from PBMCs. These receptors were collected from a woman aged 25 to 39 in good health and CMV-seronegative.

V is TRBV4-1 and J is TRBJ2-5; 8 positions agree with TRBD2. The better agreement between TRBJ2-7 and the DNA end casts doubt on the J call. This CDR3 spans 15 amino acids. Germline assignment: CDR1 MGHRA and CDR2 YSYEKL. The CDR3 nucleotides are TGCGCCAGCAGCCAATCGAGAGCGGGAGCGGGCGAGCAGTACTTC. Protein: CASSQSRAGAGEQYF.

This sequence joins TRBV4-2 and TRBJ2-7, with 11 bases matching TRBD1. J was trimmed by 3 bases and V by 1 base; bases with no gene match: 2. CDR1 and CDR2 (germline): LGHNA, YNFKEQ. The CDR3 consists of 15 residues. The CDR3 reads CASSQAGQGVYEQYF. CDR3 nucleotides: TGTGCCAGCAGCCAAGCGGGACAGGGGGTCTACGAGCAGTACTTC.

This chain links TRBV7-6 with TRBJ2-1; 11 bases agree with TRBD2. Germline V gene data show CDR1 as SGHVS and CDR2 as FNYEAQ. The V gene end was trimmed by 1 base and the J gene end by 6 bases; junction bases not matched to a gene: 11. The CDR3 spans 18 residues. The CDR3: CASSLVVAGGAPINEQFF. In DNA, the CDR3 is TGTGCCAGCAGCTTAGTGGTAGCGGGAGGGGCACCCATCAATGAGCAGTTCTTC.

The V call is TRBV19, the J call TRBJ2-1; D might be TRBD1 (5 bases). Germline CDR1 LNHDA, CDR2 SQIVND (reference sequence). Trimming removed 6 bases from V and 6 bases from J, with 12 bases in between. The CDR3 has 13 residues. This CDR3 reads CASSWGPSNEQFF. The CDR3 DNA sequence: TGTGCCAGTAGCTGGGGCCCCAGCAATGAGCAGTTCTTC.

The rearrangement uses TRBV28 and TRBJ1-2, with D possibly TRBD1 on 6 matching bases. Germline loops: CDR1 MDHEN, CDR2 SYDVKM. There are 13 residues in the CDR3. The V end was cut by 5 bases, the J end by 7 bases, with 14 bases between. In DNA form, the CDR3 reads TGTGCCAGCAGTAACCCCCAGGGGTTTGGCTACACCTTC. Amino acid sequence: CASSNPQGFGYTF.

There are a few counts of this clone. V gene TRBV30 combines with J gene TRBJ2-3, with TRBD2 matching over 10 bases. Germline CDR1 and CDR2: GTSNPN and SVGIG (reference sequence). J was trimmed by 4 bases and V by 1 base; bases with no gene match: 8. The length of the CDR3 is 16 residues. CDR3 in amino acids: CAWSGAPLAGADTQYF. In nucleotides, the CDR3 is TGTGCCTGGAGTGGGGCACCTCTAGCGGGAGCAGATACGCAGTATTTT.

The rearrangement joins TRBV7-3 to TRBJ2-1; unclear D gene. Between the trimmed V and J ends, which lost 4 bases and 12 bases, there was a span of 10 bases. The CDR3 is 11 residues long. Germline assignment: CDR1 SGHTA and CDR2 FQGTGA. CDR3 protein: CASSSGSGQFF. The DNA for the CDR3 is TGTGCCAGCAGCTCCGGCTCGGGGCAGTTCTTC.

This chain uses TRBV29-1 with TRBJ1-2, with 7 bases aligning to TRBD1. The V gene end was trimmed by 6 bases and the J gene end by 0 bases; junction bases not matched to a gene: 7. Germline assignment: CDR1 SQVTM and CDR2 ANQGSEA. CDR3 length: 14 residues. The CDR3 reads CSVSPRGTNYGYTF. DNA of the CDR3: TGCAGCGTCTCCCCCAGGGGGACTAACTATGGCTACACCTTC.

V usage is TRBV19 and J usage is TRBJ2-1; 12 bases line up with TRBD2. The CDR3 has 14 amino acids. Germline V gene lookup returns CDR1 LNHDA and CDR2 SQIVND (reference sequence). V lost 9 bases and J lost 4; bases outside the gene matches: 4. CDR3 DNA sequence: TGTGCCAGCCGACTAGCGGGGGAGTACAATGAGCAGTTCTTC. Its translation: CASRLAGEYNEQFF.

In its sample, this clone was seen once. The gene calls are TRBV7-3 and TRBJ2-1; 11 nucleotides line up with TRBD2. Germline CDR1 reads SGHTA; CDR2 reads FQGTGA. The CDR3 length is 15 residues. Losses at the gene ends were 4 bases for V and 2 bases for J; bases not matched to a gene: 1. As DNA, the CDR3 is TGTGCCAGCAGCTCACTAGCGGGGGCCTACAATGAGCAGTTCTTC. Amino acid sequence: CASSSLAGAYNEQFF.

The rearrangement uses TRBV7-7 and TRBJ2-1, with 7 bases identical to TRBD2. The ends lost 0 bases at V and 9 bases at J; junction bases unmatched: 8. Germline CDR1 is SSHAT and CDR2 is FNYEAQ (reference sequence). This CDR3 has 15 amino acids. CDR3 DNA sequence: TGTGCCAGCAGCTTAGCTTCGGCGGGGGTCGTTGAGCAGTTCTTC. Translated, it gives CASSLASAGVVEQFF. Complete variable domain (other parts from reference TRBV7-7 and TRBJ2-1): GAGVSQSPRYKVTKRGQDVTLRCDPISSHATLYWYQQALGQGPEFLTYFNYEAQPDKSGLPSDRFSAERPEGSISTLTIQRTEQRDSAMYRCASSLASAGVVEQFFGPGTRLTVL.

The V call is TRBV4-1, the J call TRBJ1-5, with 8 bases fitting TRBD1. The CDR3 loop spans 16 amino acids. Looked up from germline, CDR1 is MGHRA and CDR2 is YSYEKL. The V and J ends lost 1 base and 2 bases, in that order; junction bases with no gene match: 4. For the CDR3, the DNA is TGCGCCAGCAGCCAAGCCGGACAGGGTGGCAATCAGCCCCAGCATTTT. It encodes CASSQAGQGGNQPQHF.

In its sample, this clone was seen a few times. CDR3 sequence (DNA): TGTGCCAGCATCGCGGACAGGGGGCCGCACAATGAGCAGTTCTTC. This encodes CASIADRGPHNEQFF. The chain has TRBV19 and TRBJ2-1; 11 nucleotides line up with TRBD1. The junction had 9 bases not matched to a gene; V was cut back by 9 bases and J by 5 bases. The V gene's germline CDR1 is LNHDA and CDR2 SQIVND (reference sequence). The CDR3 covers 15 residues. Variable domain in full (rest from reference TRBV19 and TRBJ2-1): DGGITQSPKYLFRKEGQNVTLSCEQNLNHDAMYWYRQDPGQGLRLIYYSQIVNDFQKGDIAEGYSVSREKKESFPLTVTSAQKNPTAFYLCASIADRGPHNEQFFGPGTRLTVL.

The chain couples TRBV19 to TRBJ2-1; 9 positions agree with TRBD1. From germline, CDR1 is LNHDA and CDR2 SQIVND (reference sequence). The trim removed 4 bases at V and 5 bases at J, leaving 9 bases unmatched. The CDR3 runs to 16 residues. In nucleotides, the CDR3 is TGTGCCAGTAGTAGGGATCACAGGGGGCCCAACAATGAGCAGTTCTTC. Amino acid sequence: CASSRDHRGPNNEQFF.

This chain joins TRBV27 and TRBJ2-2; 9 bases are a match to TRBD1. Trimming removed 5 bases from V and 4 bases from J; junction bases left unmatched: 11. Germline lookup yields CDR1 MNHEY and CDR2 SMNVEV (reference sequence). The CDR3 has 17 amino acids. The CDR3 reads CASSKPGTGKGTGELFF. In DNA, the CDR3 is TGTGCCAGCAGTAAGCCTGGGACAGGGAAGGGCACCGGGGAGCTGTTTTTT.

This rearrangement joins TRBV5-6 to TRBJ1-2; possibly TRBD1 for D (5 bases). This CDR3 has 18 residues. The germline V and J ends were trimmed by 4 bases and 3 bases, with 25 bases remaining between them. Germline CDR1 is SGHDT and CDR2 is YYEEEE. The CDR3: CASSRYIRTQGEYYGYTF. The DNA for the CDR3 is TGTGCCAGCAGCCGATATATAAGGACCCAGGGTGAATACTATGGCTACACCTTC. The complete variable domain, with remaining parts taken from reference TRBV5-6 and TRBJ1-2, reads DAGVTQSPTHLIKTRGQQVTLRCSPKSGHDTVSWYQQALGQGPQFIFQYYEEEERQRGNFPDRFSGHQFPNYSSELNVNALLLGDSALYLCASSRYIRTQGEYYGYTFGSGTRLTVV.

The chain carries TRBV7-8 and TRBJ1-1; 10 nucleotides line up with TRBD1. This CDR3 is built from 15 residues. V trimming: 5 bases; J trimming: 1 base; junction bases outside the gene matches: 4. Germline V CDR1 and CDR2: SGHVS, FQNEAQ. The chain's CDR3 is CASSGTGARNTEAFF. DNA of the CDR3: TGTGCCAGCAGCGGGACAGGGGCCCGGAACACTGAAGCTTTCTTT.

The chain combines TRBV30 with TRBJ2-1, with D unresolved. The V end was cut by 2 bases, the J end by 3 bases, with 11 bases between. Germline assignment: CDR1 GTSNPN and CDR2 SVGIG (reference sequence). The CDR3 has 14 residues. The CDR3 DNA reads as TGTGCCTGGAGTCCATGGCACTACTACAATGAGCAGTTCTTC. As protein: CAWSPWHYYNEQFF.

The chain recombines TRBV9 with TRBJ2-1; 12 bases line up with TRBD2. From germline, CDR1 is SGDLS and CDR2 YYNGEE. This CDR3 region has 19 residues. Losses at the gene ends were 4 bases for V and 6 bases for J; bases not matched to a gene: 17. The DNA for the CDR3 is TGTGCCAGCAGCCAACAAAGGGGGGCGCTAGCGGGAGGGCCCAATGAGCAGTTCTTC. It translates to CASSQQRGALAGGPNEQFF.

The chain recombines TRBV7-3 with TRBJ2-3; D is uncertain. CDR1 is SGHTA and CDR2 is FQGTGA in the germline V gene. Trimming took off 2 bases at V and 3 bases at J, with 6 bases between the two ends. The CDR3 sequence is 13 residues long. The CDR3 bases are TGTGCCAGCAGCTTAGTCGGTACAGATACGCAGTATTTT. Protein: CASSLVGTDTQYF.

This clone was counted only a few times. This sequence joins TRBV13 and TRBJ1-1; D is ambiguous. Germline lookup yields CDR1 PRHDT and CDR2 FYEKMQ (reference sequence). The CDR3 spans 11 residues. Trimming left V 5 bases short and J 8 bases short, with 9 bases between. The CDR3 sequence is CASSTEPEAFF. CDR3 nucleotide sequence: TGTGCCAGCAGCACAGAGCCCGAAGCTTTCTTT.

The chain employs TRBV7-2 and TRBJ2-6, with 9 bases matching TRBD2. V lost 5 bases, J lost 3 bases, and 11 bases stayed unmatched. CDR3 length: 18 residues. Germline assignment: CDR1 SGHTA and CDR2 FQGNSA. The CDR3 is CASSAMGSGGFGANVLTF. The DNA of the CDR3 is TGTGCCAGCAGCGCCATGGGGAGCGGGGGGTTTGGGGCCAACGTCCTGACTTTC.